These 9 T cell receptor beta chains originate from one sample sequenced in a study of blood T cell repertoires in COVID-19. Only in-frame clones appear in the TCRdb table, and some are missing; sequencing was by immunoSEQ multiplex PCR. The profile shows more than 140,000 clones, around 86% of them singletons. Sequenced sample: peripheral blood. The receptors stem from a human donor in a cohort sampled during active COVID-19.

The CDR3 sequence is CASSNGQISNQPQHF. CDR3 nucleotides: TGTGCCAGCAGCAATGGACAGATTAGCAATCAGCCCCAGCATTTT. The chain has TRBV3-1 (or the pseudogene TRBV3-2) and TRBJ1-5; weak D call: TRBD1 (6 bases). Germline loops: CDR1 LGHDT, CDR2 YNNKEL (reference sequence). Trimming shortened V by 5 bases and J by 0 bases, and 11 bases separated the two germline ends. This CDR3 region has 15 residues.

The rearrangement links TRBV19 to TRBJ2-7; D possibly corresponds to TRBD2 (6 bases). This CDR3 has 15 residues. The germline gives CDR1 LNHDA, CDR2 SQIVND (reference sequence). V was cut by 1 base and J by 3 bases, with 13 bases left in between. CDR3: CASSIAAGRYYEQYF. The CDR3, as DNA: TGTGCCAGTAGTATAGCGGCGGGAAGATACTACGAGCAGTACTTC. The full variable domain, with the rest looked up from reference TRBV19 and TRBJ2-7, is DGGITQSPKYLFRKEGQNVTLSCEQNLNHDAMYWYRQDPGQGLRLIYYSQIVNDFQKGDIAEGYSVSREKKESFPLTVTSAQKNPTAFYLCASSIAAGRYYEQYFGPGTRLTVT.

CDR3 sequence: CASSPPAGGPGEQYF. CDR3 sequence (DNA): TGTGCCAGCAGCCCTCCGGCGGGAGGGCCGGGGGAGCAGTACTTC. V gene TRBV5-4 combines with J gene TRBJ2-7; 9 nucleotides align to TRBD2. This CDR3 comprises 15 residues. CDR1 SGHNT and CDR2 YYREEE come from the germline V gene (reference sequence). Germline trimming cut 4 bases from V and 7 bases from J; bases unmatched to any gene: 12.

The V call is TRBV14, the J call TRBJ1-1; a possible D gene is TRBD1 (6 bases). The CDR3 is 18 amino acids. Trimming pared 1 base from V and 1 base from J, leaving 19 bases between. Germline V gives CDR1 SGHDN, CDR2 FVKESK. Here the CDR3 reads CASSQVDRFVLENTEAFF. DNA of the CDR3: TGTGCCAGCAGCCAAGTCGACAGGTTTGTCCTGGAGAACACTGAAGCTTTCTTT.

This clone has a handful of counts. This chain uses TRBV10-3 with TRBJ2-2; 8 nucleotides agree with TRBD2. Trimming at V came to 9 bases and at J to 4 bases, leaving 13 bases not matched to a gene. This CDR3 has 16 amino acids. Germline lookup yields CDR1 ENHRY and CDR2 SYGVKD. The CDR3 bases are TGTGCCATTAGTCCAGCGGGAGCGAAGGTCACCGGGGAGCTGTTTTTT. Amino acid sequence: CAISPAGAKVTGELFF.

This clone was seen only once. The gene calls are TRBV16 and TRBJ1-1; TRBD1 aligns across 7 bases. This CDR3 region has 15 residues. The V segment lost 4 bases and the J segment 0 bases; nucleotides outside the gene matches: 5. Germline CDR1 reads KGHSY; CDR2 reads FQNENV. CDR3 DNA sequence: TGTGCCAGCAGCCCGCCGACAGGGCTGAACACTGAAGCTTTCTTT. Its translation: CASSPPTGLNTEAFF.

V gene TRBV6-1 combines with J gene TRBJ2-7; 8 nucleotides match TRBD2. The CDR3 is 14 residues long. Germline V CDR1 and CDR2: MNHNS, SASEGT. V trimming: 7 bases; J trimming: 6 bases; junction bases outside the gene matches: 11. CDR3 amino acids: CASTLTAGVREQYF. For the CDR3, the DNA is TGTGCCAGCACCTTGACAGCGGGAGTCCGCGAGCAGTACTTC.

This chain joins TRBV11-2 and TRBJ2-3; 12 nucleotides agree with TRBD2. Germline V gives CDR1 SGHAT, CDR2 FQNNGV. Trimming removed 0 bases from V and 6 bases from J; junction bases left unmatched: 10. The CDR3 is 18 residues long. CDR3 sequence (DNA): TGTGCCAGCAGCTTAGAGGGGAGGACTAGCGGGACTCGGGATACGCAGTATTTT. Protein product: CASSLEGRTSGTRDTQYF.

This clone was seen just once. CDR3 sequence (DNA): TGTGCCAGCAGCTTAAACACGGGGGGGGGCTACACCTTC. It is translated as CASSLNTGGGYTF. The chain couples TRBV7-9 to TRBJ1-2; D may be TRBD1 (5 bases). The V end lost 2 bases, the J end lost 8 bases, and 12 bases lay between the germline ends. Germline CDR1 and CDR2: SEHNR and FQNEAQ (reference sequence). This CDR3 is built from 13 residues.